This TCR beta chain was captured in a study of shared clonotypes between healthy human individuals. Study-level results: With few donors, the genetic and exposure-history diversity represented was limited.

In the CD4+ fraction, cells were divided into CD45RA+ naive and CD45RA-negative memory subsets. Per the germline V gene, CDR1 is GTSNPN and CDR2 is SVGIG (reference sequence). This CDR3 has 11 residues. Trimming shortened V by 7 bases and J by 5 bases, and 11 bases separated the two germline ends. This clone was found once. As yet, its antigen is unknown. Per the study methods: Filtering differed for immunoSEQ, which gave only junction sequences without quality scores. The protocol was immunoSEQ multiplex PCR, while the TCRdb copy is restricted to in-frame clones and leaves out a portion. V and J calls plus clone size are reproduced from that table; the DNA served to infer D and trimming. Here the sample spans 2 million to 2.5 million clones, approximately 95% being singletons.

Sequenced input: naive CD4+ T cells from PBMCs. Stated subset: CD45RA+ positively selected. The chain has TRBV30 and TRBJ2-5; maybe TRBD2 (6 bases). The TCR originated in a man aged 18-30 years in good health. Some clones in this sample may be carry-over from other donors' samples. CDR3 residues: CASSGEETQYF. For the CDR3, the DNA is TGTGCCTCTTCGGGGGAGGAGACCCAGTACTTC.